The rows below give T cell receptor beta chains drawn from one sample of a study of T cell changes during pregnancy in multiple sclerosis. The table came from immunoSEQ multiplex PCR; TCRdb's copy has only in-frame clones and leaves some out. The sample lists about 42,000 clones, roughly 80% occurring once. The source was CD4+ T cells from peripheral blood mononuclear cells, collected before pregnancy. The receptors were gathered from a female donor with multiple sclerosis, enrolled in a pregnancy study. Both conserved end residues are part of each CDR3. The order of the fields is CDR3 protein, V gene, clone size, J gene. Part of the rows lack a size; the others show once, few, many or a class for expanded clones.

CDR3 protein: CASSLKDRASSYEQYF
V gene: TRBV5-1
clone size: -
J gene: TRBJ2-7

CDR3 protein: CASSGGAGGKLFF
V gene: TRBV27
clone size: -
J gene: TRBJ1-4

CDR3 protein: CASSLEGPRTDTQYF
V gene: TRBV27
clone size: -
J gene: TRBJ2-3

CDR3 protein: CASSLKPEDGDLVTEAFF
V gene: TRBV5-1
clone size: -
J gene: TRBJ1-1

CDR3 protein: CASKFSGGEVYEQYF
V gene: TRBV2
clone size: -
J gene: TRBJ2-7

CDR3 protein: CASSLGTSGSNEQFF
V gene: TRBV5-1
clone size: -
J gene: TRBJ2-1

CDR3 protein: CASSLRTGSYEQYF
V gene: TRBV13
clone size: once
J gene: TRBJ2-7

CDR3 protein: CASSWTNQRYEQYF
V gene: TRBV27
clone size: -
J gene: TRBJ2-7

CDR3 protein: CASSQDRRQISSYGYTF
V gene: TRBV4-1
clone size: -
J gene: TRBJ1-2

CDR3 protein: CASSPPQNTEAFF
V gene: TRBV4-2
clone size: -
J gene: TRBJ1-1

CDR3 protein: CAWSRDSDYGYTF
V gene: TRBV30
clone size: -
J gene: TRBJ1-2

CDR3 protein: CASSLKTGVGGTEAFF
V gene: TRBV5-6
clone size: -
J gene: TRBJ1-1

CDR3 protein: CAKPTGREGYTF
V gene: TRBV2
clone size: -
J gene: TRBJ1-2

CDR3 protein: CASSLSRVRDGTGELFF
V gene: TRBV7-9
clone size: -
J gene: TRBJ2-2

CDR3 protein: CASRKDSGLQPQHF
V gene: TRBV27
clone size: -
J gene: TRBJ1-5

CDR3 protein: CASSIDRGGETQYF
V gene: TRBV9
clone size: -
J gene: TRBJ2-5

CDR3 protein: CASSPIGSGRHNEQFF
V gene: TRBV10-1
clone size: -
J gene: TRBJ2-1

CDR3 protein: CASSVTPGGQGYTF
V gene: TRBV9
clone size: -
J gene: TRBJ1-2

CDR3 protein: CASSLGRGRRETQYF
V gene: TRBV11-2
clone size: -
J gene: TRBJ2-5

CDR3 protein: CASSIGPFNEQFF
V gene: TRBV19
clone size: -
J gene: TRBJ2-1

CDR3 protein: CASSPTGILGEQYF
V gene: TRBV11-2
clone size: -
J gene: TRBJ2-7

CDR3 protein: CASSYGQSPSYEQYF
V gene: TRBV7-8
clone size: -
J gene: TRBJ2-7

CDR3 protein: CASSSLQGLSGELFF
V gene: TRBV5-1
clone size: once
J gene: TRBJ2-2

CDR3 protein: CAYPSKSTDTQYF
V gene: TRBV7-9
clone size: -
J gene: TRBJ2-3

CDR3 protein: CASSTTSTGRNEKLFF
V gene: TRBV7-2
clone size: few
J gene: TRBJ1-4

CDR3 protein: CASSLGTSAYEQYF
V gene: TRBV7-2
clone size: -
J gene: TRBJ2-7

CDR3 protein: CASSLGDFQRAEAFF
V gene: TRBV7-7
clone size: -
J gene: TRBJ1-1

CDR3 protein: CASTSGRSFYEQYF
V gene: TRBV5-6
clone size: -
J gene: TRBJ2-7

CDR3 protein: CASSIVGTGHSYEQYF
V gene: TRBV19
clone size: -
J gene: TRBJ2-7

CDR3 protein: CASGLAGYTGELFF
V gene: TRBV7-2
clone size: -
J gene: TRBJ2-2

CDR3 protein: CASSIQPTSTEAFF
V gene: TRBV5-1
clone size: few
J gene: TRBJ1-1

CDR3 protein: CASSGSHGELFF
V gene: TRBV11-3
clone size: -
J gene: TRBJ2-2

CDR3 protein: CASSGDREQPQHF
V gene: TRBV7-2
clone size: -
J gene: TRBJ1-5

CDR3 protein: CASSQGQGGSEKLFF
V gene: TRBV2
clone size: -
J gene: TRBJ1-4

CDR3 protein: CASSLRLTSGRVAGETQYF
V gene: TRBV5-4
clone size: -
J gene: TRBJ2-5

CDR3 protein: CASSLAPGSSSYEQYF
V gene: TRBV7-2
clone size: -
J gene: TRBJ2-7

CDR3 protein: CASSVPDRGGNQPQHF
V gene: TRBV6-1
clone size: -
J gene: TRBJ1-5

CDR3 protein: CASSPPSEGVGTEAFF
V gene: TRBV18
clone size: once
J gene: TRBJ1-1

CDR3 protein: CASSALLRTDGTSDTEQFF
V gene: TRBV5-1
clone size: once
J gene: TRBJ2-1

CDR3 protein: CASSFMGANTEAFF
V gene: TRBV2
clone size: -
J gene: TRBJ1-1

CDR3 protein: CASVRPIAGTVTDTQYF
V gene: TRBV12-5
clone size: -
J gene: TRBJ2-3

CDR3 protein: CASSLAANAGGYSYTDTQYF
V gene: TRBV7-2
clone size: -
J gene: TRBJ2-3

CDR3 protein: CASSIRTGPYNEQFF
V gene: TRBV7-8
clone size: -
J gene: TRBJ2-1

CDR3 protein: CASWGQGGGTGELFF
V gene: TRBV19
clone size: -
J gene: TRBJ2-2

CDR3 protein: CASSENRAETQYF
V gene: TRBV10-1
clone size: once
J gene: TRBJ2-5

CDR3 protein: CASNRANQPQHF
V gene: TRBV6-5
clone size: -
J gene: TRBJ1-5

CDR3 protein: CATTQGTAKNIQYF
V gene: TRBV2
clone size: -
J gene: TRBJ2-4

CDR3 protein: CSARGTGGGYEQYF
V gene: TRBV29-1
clone size: -
J gene: TRBJ2-7

CDR3 protein: CASRGASGRGGKNIQYF
V gene: TRBV21-1
clone size: -
J gene: TRBJ2-4

CDR3 protein: CASSEGRVYGYTF
V gene: TRBV6-1
clone size: few
J gene: TRBJ1-2

CDR3 protein: CASNTGTRGTDTQYF
V gene: TRBV5-4
clone size: -
J gene: TRBJ2-3

CDR3 protein: CASSTGGAASVEQFF
V gene: TRBV19
clone size: -
J gene: TRBJ2-1

CDR3 protein: CASRIQGEKTGELFF
V gene: TRBV7-9
clone size: few
J gene: TRBJ2-2

CDR3 protein: CASSPGGLAAGNTIYF
V gene: TRBV5-6
clone size: -
J gene: TRBJ1-3

CDR3 protein: CASSVGGQNYEQYF
V gene: TRBV9
clone size: -
J gene: TRBJ2-7

CDR3 protein: CSASYSNEQFF
V gene: TRBV20-1
clone size: -
J gene: TRBJ2-1

CDR3 protein: CASSSMNWNTEAFF
V gene: TRBV5-1
clone size: few
J gene: TRBJ1-1

CDR3 protein: CASSPGLAGAQETQYF
V gene: TRBV7-2
clone size: -
J gene: TRBJ2-5

CDR3 protein: CASSTRTGSTEAFF
V gene: TRBV9
clone size: few
J gene: TRBJ1-1

CDR3 protein: CASRGQGTGKNQPQHF
V gene: TRBV19
clone size: -
J gene: TRBJ1-5